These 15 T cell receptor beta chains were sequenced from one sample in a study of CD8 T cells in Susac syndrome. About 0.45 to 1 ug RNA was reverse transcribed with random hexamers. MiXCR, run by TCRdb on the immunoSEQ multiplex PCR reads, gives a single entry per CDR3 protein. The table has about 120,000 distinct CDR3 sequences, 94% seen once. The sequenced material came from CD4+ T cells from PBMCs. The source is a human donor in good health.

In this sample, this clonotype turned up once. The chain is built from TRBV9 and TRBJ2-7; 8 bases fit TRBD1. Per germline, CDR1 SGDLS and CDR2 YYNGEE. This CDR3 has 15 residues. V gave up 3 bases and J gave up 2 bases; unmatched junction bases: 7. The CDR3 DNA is TGTGCCAGCAGCGCGGGACAGGATCTGCCCTACGAGCAGTACTTC. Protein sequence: CASSAGQDLPYEQYF.

The CDR3 bases are TGCAGCGTTACAGTATATAACTCTGGAAACACCATATATTTT. Protein sequence: CSVTVYNSGNTIYF. The gene calls are TRBV29-1 and TRBJ1-3, with D unresolved. The length of the CDR3 is 14 residues. V lost 5 bases to trimming and J lost 0 bases, with 11 bases between them. Germline V gives CDR1 SQVTM, CDR2 ANQGSEA.

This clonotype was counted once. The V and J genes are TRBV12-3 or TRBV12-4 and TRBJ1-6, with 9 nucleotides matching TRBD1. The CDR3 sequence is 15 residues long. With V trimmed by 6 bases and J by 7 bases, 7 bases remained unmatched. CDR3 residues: CASRKDRGENSPLHF. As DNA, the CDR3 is TGTGCCAGCAGAAAGGACAGGGGTGAAAATTCACCCCTCCACTTT.

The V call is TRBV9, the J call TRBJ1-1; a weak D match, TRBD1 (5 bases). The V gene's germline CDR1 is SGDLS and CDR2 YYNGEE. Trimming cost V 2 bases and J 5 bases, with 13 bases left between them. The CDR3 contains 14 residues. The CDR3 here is CASSVKGRGTEAFF. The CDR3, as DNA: TGTGCCAGCAGCGTGAAGGGGCGGGGGACTGAAGCTTTCTTT.

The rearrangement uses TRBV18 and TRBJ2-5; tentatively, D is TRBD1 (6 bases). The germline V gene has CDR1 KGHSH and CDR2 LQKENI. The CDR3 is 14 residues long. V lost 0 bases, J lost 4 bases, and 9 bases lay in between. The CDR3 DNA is TGTGCCAGCTCACCACCGGGACAAGGAGAGACCCAGTACTTC. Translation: CASSPPGQGETQYF. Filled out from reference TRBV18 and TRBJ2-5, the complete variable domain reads NAGVMQNPRHLVRRRGQEARLRCSPMKGHSHVYWYRQLPEEGLKFMVYLQKENIIDESGMPKERFSAEFPKEGPSILRIQQVVRGDSAAYFCASSPPGQGETQYFGPGTRLLVL.

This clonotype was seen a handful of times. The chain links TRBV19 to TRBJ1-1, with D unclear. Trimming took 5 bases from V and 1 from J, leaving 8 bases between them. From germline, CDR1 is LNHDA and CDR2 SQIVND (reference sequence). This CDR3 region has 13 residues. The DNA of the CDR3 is TGTGCCAGTAGTGGGCAGGCGAACACTGAAGCTTTCTTT. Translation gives CASSGQANTEAFF.

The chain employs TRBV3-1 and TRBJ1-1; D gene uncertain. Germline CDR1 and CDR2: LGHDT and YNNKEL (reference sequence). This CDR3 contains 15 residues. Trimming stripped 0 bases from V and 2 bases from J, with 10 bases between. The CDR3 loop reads CASSQETASNTEAFF. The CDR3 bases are TGTGCCAGCAGCCAAGAAACGGCCAGCAACACTGAAGCTTTCTTT.

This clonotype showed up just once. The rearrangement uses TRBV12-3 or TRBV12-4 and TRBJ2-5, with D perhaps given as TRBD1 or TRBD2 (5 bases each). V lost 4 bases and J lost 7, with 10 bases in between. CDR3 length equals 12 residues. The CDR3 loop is CASSSPGGTQYF. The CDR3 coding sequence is TGTGCCAGCAGTTCCCCTGGGGGGACCCAGTACTTC.

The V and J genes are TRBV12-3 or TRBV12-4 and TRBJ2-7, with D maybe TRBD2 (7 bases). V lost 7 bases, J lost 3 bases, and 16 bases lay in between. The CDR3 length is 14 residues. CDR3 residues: CASTLGGLVYEQYF. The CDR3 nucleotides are TGTGCCAGCACCCTGGGGGGGCTGGTCTACGAGCAGTACTTC.

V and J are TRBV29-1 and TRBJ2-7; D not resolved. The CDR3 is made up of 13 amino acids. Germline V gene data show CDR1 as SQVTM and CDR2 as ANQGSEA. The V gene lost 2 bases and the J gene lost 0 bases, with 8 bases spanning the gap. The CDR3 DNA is TGCAGCGTTGAACTGGGCTCCTCCTACGAGCAGTACTTC. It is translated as CSVELGSSYEQYF.

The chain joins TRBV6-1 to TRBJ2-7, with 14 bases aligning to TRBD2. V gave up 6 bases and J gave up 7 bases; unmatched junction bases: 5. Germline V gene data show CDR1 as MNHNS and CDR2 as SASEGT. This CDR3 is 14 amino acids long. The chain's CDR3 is CASSVTSGREEQYF. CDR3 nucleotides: TGTGCCAGCAGCGTGACTAGCGGGAGGGAAGAGCAGTACTTC.

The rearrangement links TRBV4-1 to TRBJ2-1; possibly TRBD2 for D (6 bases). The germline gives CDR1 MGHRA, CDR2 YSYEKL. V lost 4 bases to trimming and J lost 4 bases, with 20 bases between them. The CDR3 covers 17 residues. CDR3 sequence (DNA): TGCGCCAGCAGCCTGGAGGCCCAACTAGCCCTTTACAATGAGCAGTTCTTC. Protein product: CASSLEAQLALYNEQFF.

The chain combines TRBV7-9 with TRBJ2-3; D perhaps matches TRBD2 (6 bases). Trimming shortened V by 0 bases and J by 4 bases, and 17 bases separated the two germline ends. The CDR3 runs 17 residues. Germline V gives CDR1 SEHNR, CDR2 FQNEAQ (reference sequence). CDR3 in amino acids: CASSLARDSEGSDTQYF. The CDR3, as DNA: TGTGCCAGCAGCTTAGCACGGGACTCAGAAGGATCAGATACGCAGTATTTT.

The CDR3 sequence: CASKNVGGLSDTQYF. For the CDR3, the DNA is TGTGCCAGCAAAAACGTGGGTGGGCTGTCGGATACGCAGTATTTT. This chain links TRBV28 with TRBJ2-3, with D hard to call. The germline V gene has CDR1 MDHEN and CDR2 SYDVKM. With 7 bases removed from V and 6 bases from J, the gap between germline ends came to 20 bases. CDR3 length: 15 amino acids.

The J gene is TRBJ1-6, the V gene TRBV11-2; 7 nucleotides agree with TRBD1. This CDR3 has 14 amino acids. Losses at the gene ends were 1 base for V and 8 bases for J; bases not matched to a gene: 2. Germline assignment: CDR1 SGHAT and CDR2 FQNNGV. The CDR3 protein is CASSLGQGDSPLHF. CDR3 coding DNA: TGTGCCAGCAGCTTAGGGCAGGGGGATTCACCCCTCCACTTT.